This note documents a single T cell receptor beta chain sequence. Its binding antigen is unknown. Per-nucleotide qualities are absent, and no much larger clonotype sits a single base away. Donors were healthy HIV-negative adults with no recently reported acute infections or vaccinations. All donors were Caucasian adults living in Nashville, Tennessee, USA. Magnetic negative selection was used to enrich CD4+ T cells, after which naive cells were positively selected on CD45RA and the negative fraction became the memory subset. Blood was obtained by leukapheresis, after which PBMCs were separated by Ficoll-Histopaque density gradient centrifugation and cryopreserved in liquid nitrogen vapor phase. Purity and quantity of every magnetically sorted T cell population were checked by analytical flow cytometry. Genomic DNA was isolated from each sorted fraction and quantified by UV absorbance on a Nanodrop 2000c.

This entry belongs to a study of shared clonotypes between healthy human individuals (dated by TCRdb to the early 2020s). About the study as a whole: Two women and three men aged 18 to 49 years were included in the cohort. For each donor, three plates each were used for CD4 naive and CD4 memory, two plates were used for CD8 naive, and one plate was used for CD8 memory. The study deeply sequenced blood TCR repertoires of five healthy adults to estimate repertoire size and the extent of clonotype sharing between individuals. Different laboratories and diverse techniques were used to prepare libraries and sequence TCR repertoires, to increase sequencing depth and limit assay-specific biases. Between about 0.85 and 8.9 billion PBMCs per donor were obtained by leukapheresis. The paper as a whole reports these results and caveats: Estimated clonotype richness was generally larger for naive than for memory subsets. Rarefaction of sorted-subset datasets indicated incomplete sequencing despite the large sequencing depth. Sampling was restricted to blood, and TCR repertoires in tissue are likely to differ from TCR repertoires in blood. Because the study included only a small number of donors, the genetic and exposure-history diversity represented was limited. Sharing across several donors was observed for about 4.8% of naive CD4, over 3% of naive CD8, about 2.3% of memory CD4, and roughly 0.4% of memory CD8 clonotypes. Pairwise subsampling led to the expectation that sequencing depth would affect the degree of clonotype sharing among donors. Higher generation probabilities were observed for clonotypes shared by all four sorted-subset donors than for non-shared clonotypes.

Using the deep immunoSEQ assay, TCR CDR3 regions were amplified from genomic DNA by multiplex PCR. Extracted genomic DNA from each cell subset was spread evenly across all wells of several immunoSEQ 96-well plates, with each plate serving as a replicate. For sorted subsets, roughly 200 ng genomic DNA, equal to tens of thousands of T cell genomes, was loaded into each replicate PCR. Purified libraries were measured with a Qubit 3.0 fluorometer, size-checked on a Bioanalyzer 2100, and measured again with the KAPA Library Quantification kit. Every immunoSEQ 96-well plate was sequenced on a separate single-read 150-cycle Illumina NextSeq 550 flow cell. In the authors' own workflow: Because the immunoSEQ output held only junctional sequences and lacked quality scores, the filtering could not match the filtering applied to full-length reads. To assign V/J genes and CDR3, sequences were annotated using PyIR, a Python wrapper for IgBLAST v1.9, with IMGT germline references. Any read was removed if the V/J assignment was weak (E-value above 1e-6), the CDR3 was missing, or the read contained stop codons, out-of-frame junctions, or ambiguous translated residues. V3J clonotypes were defined by identical inferred V gene, J gene, and CDR3 amino acid sequence. To compute the percentage overlap between repertoires, the number of shared unique clonotypes was divided by the size of the smaller repertoire. Three approaches were used to assess repertoire richness: RTK rarefaction, the Chao1 estimator, and Recon v2.1 estimates of unobserved clonotypes. For all TCRbeta clonotypes obtained by the gDNA method from several donors, generation probabilities were computed with OLGA. TCRdb re-hosts the immuneACCESS table, in-frame sequences only. Its copies lack some clones; in the studies checked, an unresolved V gene accounts for under half of them, and the cause for the rest is not known. Clone size and V and J calls were adopted from that table, with D and trimming inferred from the DNA. The sample table lists a few million clones, just over 90% of them with a count of one. The ten most abundant clones make up roughly 0.13% of the sample.

The CDR3 sequence holds 15 residues, the cysteine and phenylalanine included. Only the CDR3 part of the read is kept: 45 bases, read in frame from the first base. As encoded in the germline V gene, CDR1 is SGHTA while CDR2 is FQGTGA. At the junction V is shortened by 5 bases and J by 7 bases, with 18 bases in between. The source material was naive CD4+ T cells sorted from blood. The sample's cell subset or site label, in plain terms: CD45RA+ positively selected. This receptor was obtained from a man aged 18 to 29 in good health. The chain was built from TRBV7-3 and TRBJ2-1; the D match is possibly TRBD1 or TRBD2, with 5 bases aligned in each. The CDR3 region reads CASSARDGGRNEQFF. The DNA is TGTGCCAGCAGCGCCAGGGATGGGGGAAGAAATGAGCAGTTCTTC. Joined to the reference TRBV7-3 and TRBJ2-1 proteins, this CDR3 gives the full variable domain: GAGVSQTPSNKVTEKGKYVELRCDPISGHTALYWYRQSLGQGPEFLIYFQGTGAADDSGLPNDRFFAVRPEGSVSTLKIQRTERGDSAVYLCASSARDGGRNEQFFGPGTRLTVL.